The 9 T cell receptor beta chains below come from one sample, sequenced in a study of blood T cell repertoires in COVID-19. Data came from immunoSEQ multiplex PCR; TCRdb stores just in-frame clones and leaves some out. The sample yields roughly 260,000 clones, more than 65% seen once. The sample comprised peripheral blood. These receptors all stem from a woman in her thirties or forties with active or convalescent COVID-19.

This sequence joins TRBV7-2 and TRBJ1-2; D is ambiguous. Germline V gene sequence: CDR1 SGHTA, CDR2 FQGNSA. Trimming cost V 7 bases and J 4 bases, with 13 bases left between them. CDR3 length equals 13 residues. CDR3 sequence: CASTGDIPYGYTF. The CDR3 nucleotides are TGTGCCAGCACCGGGGATATTCCCTATGGCTACACCTTC.

The chain employs TRBV7-2 and TRBJ1-4; D is unresolved. The V gene lost 2 bases and the J gene lost 2 bases, with 12 bases spanning the gap. The length of the CDR3 is 16 residues. CDR1 is SGHTA and CDR2 is FQGNSA in the germline V gene. The CDR3: CASSLSGVPTNEKLFF. CDR3 sequence (DNA): TGTGCCAGCAGCTTAAGCGGGGTCCCTACTAATGAAAAACTGTTTTTT.

This rearrangement joins TRBV7-3 to TRBJ2-7, with TRBD2 as a possible D gene (5 bases). V was trimmed by 5 bases and J by 6 bases, leaving 14 bases between them. This CDR3 contains 13 residues. The V gene's germline CDR1 is SGHTA and CDR2 FQGTGA. The CDR3 nucleotides are TGTGCCAGCAGCCCTGGGCGGGTAAGCGAGCAGTACTTC. The encoded protein is CASSPGRVSEQYF.

The rearrangement uses TRBV5-1 and TRBJ2-7; 10 nucleotides align to TRBD2. The CDR3 extends over 16 amino acids. The germline gives CDR1 SGHRS, CDR2 YFSETQ. The V and J ends lost 4 bases and 0 bases, in that order; junction bases with no gene match: 7. The CDR3 DNA is TGCGCCAGCAGCCTGACTAGCGGGTCCCGCTCCTACGAGCAGTACTTC. The encoded protein is CASSLTSGSRSYEQYF.

CDR3 in amino acids: CASSRRESQGQGREKLFF. In DNA form, the CDR3 reads TGTGCCAGCAGCAGAAGAGAGTCCCAGGGACAGGGTCGGGAAAAACTGTTTTTT. V and J are TRBV7-8 and TRBJ1-4; 9 nucleotides match TRBD1. V shed 5 bases, J shed 8 bases, and the junction held 18 bases outside the gene matches. Germline lookup yields CDR1 SGHVS and CDR2 FQNEAQ. CDR3 size: 18 residues.

This chain connects TRBV27 to TRBJ2-1; 14 bases match TRBD2. Germline values: CDR1 MNHEY, CDR2 SMNVEV (reference sequence). CDR3 size: 16 residues. The V and J ends lost 5 bases and 4 bases, in that order; junction bases with no gene match: 4. CDR3 in DNA: TGTGCCAGCAGTCCTCGACTAGCGGGGGGGTACAATGAGCAGTTCTTC. This sequence encodes CASSPRLAGGYNEQFF.

This clone has a single count. The V gene is TRBV27, the J gene TRBJ1-4, with D possibly being TRBD1 (5 bases). Germline V CDR1 and CDR2: MNHEY, SMNVEV (reference sequence). Deletions cut 3 bases from V and 4 bases from J, with 9 bases between. This CDR3 has 14 residues. The CDR3 region has the DNA TGTGCCAGCAGTTTGGGGGGGAGTAATGAAAAACTGTTTTTT. This gives the protein CASSLGGSNEKLFF.

J is TRBJ2-5 and V is TRBV5-4; TRBD1 matches 9 bases. V dropped 3 bases and J dropped 2; count of bases not matched to a gene: 8. CDR3 length equals 16 residues. Germline CDR1 is SGHNT and CDR2 is YYREEE (reference sequence). The CDR3 DNA is TGTGCCAGCAGCTGGGGACAGGGAAGATCGCAAGAGACCCAGTACTTC. The encoded protein is CASSWGQGRSQETQYF.

The rearrangement links TRBV10-2 to TRBJ1-4; 7 nucleotides match TRBD1. The J segment lost 8 bases and the V segment lost 0 bases, leaving 6 bases of the junction unmatched. The CDR3 extends over 15 amino acids. Germline V CDR1 and CDR2: WSHSY, SAAADI. The CDR3 reads CASSESNRGGEKLFF. For the CDR3, the DNA is TGCGCCAGCAGTGAGTCCAACAGGGGAGGAGAAAAACTGTTTTTT.